The T cell receptor (beta chain) described here comes from a study of blood T cell repertoires in COVID-19. This CDR3 contains 13 residues. The V gene's germline CDR1 is LNHNV and CDR2 YYDKDF (reference sequence). The method was immunoSEQ multiplex PCR; TCRdb's version includes in-frame clones alone and lacks a portion of them. Found here are about 68,000 clones, roughly 89% of them singletons; the top ten hold roughly 8%. To note about this clone: Germline and junction disagree at one end, which may indicate a read error.

This chain joins TRBV15 and TRBJ1-1; D uncertain. The sequenced material came from peripheral blood. This clonotype was obtained from a man aged 25-40 years with acute or convalescent COVID-19. The chain's CDR3 is CATSRAEGMAEGF. The CDR3 DNA reads TGTGCCACCAGCAGGGCGGAAGGGATGGCGGAGGGTTTT.